This entry is about one TCR beta chain. The data belong to a study of technical replicates of blood from several donors. Only in-frame clones appear in the TCRdb table, and some are missing; sequencing was by immunoSEQ multiplex PCR. The sample shows about 80,000 clones, approximately 96% of them seen only once. From germline, CDR1 is SGDLS and CDR2 YYNGEE. This CDR3 contains 15 residues. J gave up 5 bases and V 4 bases, and 12 bases lay outside the gene matches. The chain links TRBV9 to TRBJ2-7; TRBD1 matches at 7 bases. Sequenced sample: T cells isolated from PBMCs. The TCR sequence derives from a human donor in good health. CDR3 region: CASSPADRVVHEQYF. The CDR3 DNA reads as TGTGCCAGCAGCCCCGCTGACAGGGTAGTGCACGAGCAGTACTTC.